These 14 T cell receptor beta chains share one sample of origin, sequenced in a study of cytomegalovirus exposure and HLA in healthy donors. Primers: 60 Vbeta forward and 13 Jbeta reverse. Generated by immunoSEQ multiplex PCR, the TCRdb table keeps only in-frame clones and is missing some. The sample yields about 180,000 clones, approximately 80% seen once. Sample: PBMCs. The receptor source for this set is a woman between 45 and 65 years old in good health and CMV-seronegative.

The chain carries TRBV27 and TRBJ2-7; TRBD1 agrees at 9 bases. CDR3 length: 13 residues. The germline CDR1 and CDR2 sequences are MNHEY and SMNVEV (reference sequence). J lost 4 bases, V lost 5 bases, and 3 bases had no gene match. CDR3 in DNA: TGTGCCAGCAGTCCGGGACAGGGTTACGAGCAGTACTTC. Protein sequence: CASSPGQGYEQYF.

The V gene is TRBV28, the J gene TRBJ2-7; 7 bases are a match to TRBD1. V lost 5 bases, J lost 5 bases, and 15 bases stayed unmatched. The CDR3 has 16 amino acids. CDR1 is MDHEN, CDR2 SYDVKM, per germline. The CDR3 bases are TGTGCCAGCAGTCTCCCGGACAGGCGGTGGGAAAACGAGCAGTACTTC. Amino acids: CASSLPDRRWENEQYF.

Here the CDR3 DNA reads TGTGCCAGCTCCCCCGGGGGGATAGCCAAAAACATTCAGTACTTC. Encoded protein: CASSPGGIAKNIQYF. The genes are TRBV18 and TRBJ2-4; 7 bases are a match to TRBD2. V dropped 6 bases and J dropped 0; count of bases not matched to a gene: 5. The CDR3 covers 15 residues. Germline CDR1 and CDR2: KGHSH and LQKENI.

This chain links TRBV19 with TRBJ1-1; unclear D gene. Germline CDR1 reads LNHDA; CDR2 reads SQIVND (reference sequence). Trimming left V 5 bases short and J 6 bases short, with 19 bases between. The CDR3 length is 15 residues. CDR3 in amino acids: CASSRGGGGWAEAFF. In DNA, the CDR3 is TGTGCCAGTAGTCGGGGAGGCGGAGGATGGGCTGAAGCTTTCTTT.

The chain joins TRBV5-1 to TRBJ2-5, with D maybe TRBD2 (7 bases). Germline-derived CDR1 and CDR2 are SGHRS and YFSETQ. This CDR3 has 16 residues. V lost 1 base to trimming and J lost 3 bases, with 16 bases between them. The CDR3 coding sequence is TGCGCCAGCAGCTTGTTCGCGGGGGCCCGCGAAGAGACCCAGTACTTC. Translating gives CASSLFAGAREETQYF.

This clone occurred a few times. The rearrangement joins TRBV28 to TRBJ2-1; TRBD1 aligns across 7 bases. The CDR3 has 16 residues. Trimming removed 5 bases from V and 3 bases from J; junction bases left unmatched: 10. The germline V gene has CDR1 MDHEN and CDR2 SYDVKM. In DNA form, the CDR3 reads TGTGCCAGCAGTCCCACACGGGGACAGATCTACAATGAGCAGTTCTTC. Protein sequence: CASSPTRGQIYNEQFF.

This CDR3 is CASSNWARGEAFF. The CDR3 DNA sequence: TGTGCCAGCAGCAACTGGGCCAGGGGTGAAGCTTTCTTT. The V call is TRBV7-9, the J call TRBJ1-1, with D possibly matching TRBD1 (6 bases). Germline values: CDR1 SEHNR, CDR2 FQNEAQ (reference sequence). V shed 5 bases and J shed 7 bases, with 14 bases lying between them. This CDR3 has 13 amino acids.

V gene TRBV6-5 combines with J gene TRBJ2-1; 7 positions agree with TRBD2. Trimming at V came to 2 bases and at J to 4 bases, leaving 8 bases not matched to a gene. Germline V gives CDR1 MNHEY, CDR2 SVGAGI. This CDR3 has 16 residues. CDR3 sequence reads: CASSYREAGTYNEQFF. The CDR3 nucleotides are TGTGCCAGCAGTTACCGGGAGGCTGGAACTTACAATGAGCAGTTCTTC.

The chain links TRBV4-2 to TRBJ2-3; 10 bases line up with TRBD2. CDR3 length: 18 residues. The ends lost 0 bases at V and 4 bases at J; junction bases unmatched: 10. Germline V gives CDR1 LGHNA, CDR2 YNFKEQ. In nucleotides, the CDR3 is TGTGCCAGCAGCCAAGAGATAGGGACTAGCGATCCTGCAGATACGCAGTATTTT. Amino acid sequence: CASSQEIGTSDPADTQYF.

The chain combines TRBV27 with TRBJ2-1, with 10 bases aligning to TRBD1. CDR1 MNHEY and CDR2 SMNVEV come from the germline V gene (reference sequence). CDR3 length: 14 residues. Germline trimming cut 9 bases from V and 10 bases from J; bases unmatched to any gene: 12. In nucleotides, the CDR3 is TGTGCCAGTAGTCCGGGGACAGGGGTGGACGAGCAGTTCTTC. Translating gives CASSPGTGVDEQFF.

The chain carries TRBV28 and TRBJ2-5, with D possibly matching TRBD1 (6 bases). Trimming cost V 6 bases and J 1 base, with 9 bases left between them. Germline V lookup: CDR1 MDHEN, CDR2 SYDVKM. CDR3 length equals 13 residues. CDR3 region: CASRRQAQETQYF. The CDR3 DNA reads TGTGCCAGCAGACGACAGGCCCAAGAGACCCAGTACTTC.

In DNA, the CDR3 is TGTGCCAGCAGCTTGGGGAGGGGACCGAGCTCCTACAATGAGCAGTTCTTC. It yields the protein CASSLGRGPSSYNEQFF. The gene calls are TRBV5-8 and TRBJ2-1, with TRBD2 as a possible D gene (6 bases). CDR1 SGHTS and CDR2 YDEGEE come from the germline V gene. The V end was cut by 0 bases, the J end by 0 bases, with 13 bases between. The CDR3 runs to 17 residues.

The CDR3 DNA is TGCGCCAGCAGCCCCCACCGAGTAAGCACAGATACGCAGTATTTT. It codes for CASSPHRVSTDTQYF. The chain recombines TRBV5-1 with TRBJ2-3; D is unclear. Germline lookup yields CDR1 SGHRS and CDR2 YFSETQ. The V and J ends lost 4 bases and 0 bases respectively, with 12 bases between them. The CDR3 loop spans 15 amino acids. Drawing the rest from reference TRBV5-1 and TRBJ2-3, the complete variable domain is KAGVTQTPRYLIKTRGQQVTLSCSPISGHRSVSWYQQTPGQGLQFLFEYFSETQRNKGNFPGRFSGRQFSNSRSEMNVSTLELGDSALYLCASSPHRVSTDTQYFGPGTRLTVL.

This clone was recorded once. The rearrangement links TRBV7-7 to TRBJ2-3; D might be TRBD2 (6 bases). The length of the CDR3 is 15 residues. CDR1 and CDR2 from the germline V gene are SSHAT and FNYEAQ (reference sequence). V was clipped by 5 bases and J by 7 bases, with 19 bases between them. As DNA, the CDR3 is TGTGCCAGCAGCCAAAAGGGGACTTTTTCATATACGCAGTATTTT. Encoded protein: CASSQKGTFSYTQYF.